This entry features one TCR beta chain sequence. The antigen is undetermined. This sample was taken from a study of immune evolution from preneoplasia to lung adenocarcinoma. Study conclusions and caveats: Clonality was highest in normal lung, lower in later-stage lesions apparently. From normal lung to invasive adenocarcinoma, top clone frequencies appeared to decrease.

Profiling relied on immunoSEQ multiplex PCR, and the TCRdb table lists in-frame clones only, not all of them. This table has thousands of clones, about 81% appearing once. The V gene's germline CDR1 is SNHLY and CDR2 FYNNEI. The V and J ends lost 6 bases and 2 bases respectively, with 11 bases between them. The CDR3 has 13 amino acids. Between the mid-2010s and the late 2010s, patients underwent resection in Japan or China. Histologic diagnosis was independently verified by two lung pathologists. Sequencing used FFPE normal lung tissue adjacent to the tumor. The sequence was collected from a person aged 50-75 years with lung adenocarcinoma. The chain employs TRBV2 and TRBJ2-7; no reliable D call. The CDR3 protein is CASRVGQTYEQYF. The DNA of the CDR3 is TGTGCCAGCAGGGTTGGCCAAACCTACGAGCAGTACTTC.